This T cell receptor beta chain is from a study of blood T cell repertoires in COVID-19. Using immunoSEQ multiplex PCR, the repertoire was profiled, and TCRdb retains in-frame clones only, with some absent. Among about 95,000 clones, roughly 80% were seen once, and the ten largest hold 25%. Germline V gene sequence: CDR1 WNHNN, CDR2 SYGVQD (reference sequence). The CDR3 totals 13 residues. V dropped 2 bases and J dropped 5 bases, with 7 bases sitting between them. The receptor comes from a man aged 80 or over with active or convalescent COVID-19. V is TRBV10-1 and J is TRBJ2-1; a weak D match, TRBD1 (5 bases). The source material was peripheral blood. The CDR3 DNA reads TGCGCCAGCAGTGAGACGACAGACAATGAGCAGTTCTTC. This encodes CASSETTDNEQFF.